This T cell receptor (beta chain) comes out of a study of technical replicates of blood from several donors. Notes on this clone: This sample includes further DNA sequences coding for the same CDR3.

V gave up 4 bases and J gave up 7 bases; unmatched junction bases: 3. The CDR3 spans 12 residues. Germline V gene sequence: CDR1 SGHNT, CDR2 YYREEE (reference sequence). The method was immunoSEQ multiplex PCR; TCRdb's version includes in-frame clones alone and lacks a portion of them. This table holds fewer than 95,000 clones, 94% found once. The sequence derives from a human donor in good health. V and J are TRBV5-4 and TRBJ2-7; TRBD1 matches at 9 bases. The sample taken for sequencing was T cells isolated from PBMCs. CDR3 bases: TGTGCCAGCAGCCCGACAGGGGGAGAGCAGTACTTC. Protein sequence: CASSPTGGEQYF.